Listed below are T cell receptor beta chains from one sample, sequenced in a study of T cell responses to AZD1222 COVID-19 vaccine. Assay used: immunoSEQ multiplex PCR; TCRdb lists only in-frame clones, some missing. The data hold 95,000 to 150,000 clones, with roughly 87% observed a single time. The specimen comprised peripheral blood, sampled 28 days after the second AZD1222 dose. Every receptor here comes from an adult who received the AZD1222 COVID-19 vaccine. The CDR3 runs from the conserved cysteine through the conserved F or W. D genes are given only for firm matches. Not all rows give a size; the values are once, few, many and, for expanded clones, a class.

d_gene	v_gene	j_gene	abundance	CDR3nt	CDR3aa
TRBD1	TRBV28	TRBJ1-1	.	TGTGCCAGCAGTTTGATCGGGACAGGGGGCGTCGCTTTCTTT	CASSLIGTGGVAFF
.	TRBV7-9	TRBJ1-1	.	TGTGCCAGCAGCTTAGTTGAGGGGCCGGCTTTCTTT	CASSLVEGPAFF
.	TRBV6-2/TRBV6-3	TRBJ1-6	once	TGTGCCAGCAGTTATATGGTCGGGCAGGGTGAATCCTATAATTCACCCCTCCACTTT	CASSYMVGQGESYNSPLHF
TRBD1	TRBV6-1	TRBJ1-5	.	TGTGCCAGCAGTGAAGGGCCCTTGGGGCCCTTGACAGGGAAGGGTCAGCCCCAGCATTTT	CASSEGPLGPLTGKGQPQHF
.	TRBV5-1	TRBJ2-7	.	TGCGCCAGCAGCTTGGGGGCCCAGGGGCACGAGCAGTACTTC	CASSLGAQGHEQYF
.	TRBV5-1	TRBJ2-1	.	TGCGCCAGCAGCTTGGATCATCTGGGCGATGAGCAGTTCTTC	CASSLDHLGDEQFF
.	TRBV7-2	TRBJ1-2	.	TGTGCCAGCAGCTTAGGTCGGACCCAGATTGGCTACACCTTC	CASSLGRTQIGYTF
.	TRBV9	TRBJ1-3	.	TGTGCCAGCAGCGCGGTGAGGGGGGTTGGAAACACCATATATTTT	CASSAVRGVGNTIYF
.	TRBV7-2	TRBJ2-7	.	TGTGCCAGCAGCTTAGCCCAGGGGACCTACGAGCAGTACTTC	CASSLAQGTYEQYF
.	TRBV7-2	TRBJ2-1	.	TGTGCCAGCAGCTTAGGAGGGGGGGGCGTCCGGAATGAGCAGTTCTTC	CASSLGGGGVRNEQFF
TRBD2	TRBV6-5	TRBJ2-1	.	TGTGCCAGCACCTCGACTAGCGGGGCTCCCATGGAGCAGTTCTTC	CASTSTSGAPMEQFF
.	TRBV6-5	TRBJ2-5	.	TGTGCCAGCAGTCCGCCGGGACGAGAGACCCAGTACTTC	CASSPPGRETQYF
.	TRBV14	TRBJ1-2	.	TGTGCCAGCAGCCAGTCCCTTAACTATGGCTACACCTTC	CASSQSLNYGYTF
.	TRBV3-1/TRBV3-2	TRBJ2-5	.	TGTGCCAGCAGCCCCCCTGTGGCGAGGAGGCAAGAGACCCAGTACTTC	CASSPPVARRQETQYF
.	TRBV10-3	TRBJ1-6	.	TGTGCCATCAGTTTCAGGGTTTCGGATTCACCCCTCCACTTT	CAISFRVSDSPLHF
TRBD2	TRBV9	TRBJ2-1	once	TGTGCCAGCAGCGTGTGGGCGGGGGGGCCCAATGAGCAGTTCTTC	CASSVWAGGPNEQFF
TRBD1	TRBV19	TRBJ1-5	once	TGTGCCAGTAGCGGGACAGGGCCCTCGAATCAGCCCCAGCATTTT	CASSGTGPSNQPQHF
.	TRBV5-6	TRBJ1-3	.	TGTGCCAGCAGCCTTGTTGCGTTCTCTGGAAACACCATATATTTT	CASSLVAFSGNTIYF
.	TRBV5-1	TRBJ2-3	.	TGCGCCAGCAGCTTGCCCGACTACCCCAACACAGATACGCAGTATTTT	CASSLPDYPNTDTQYF
.	TRBV18	TRBJ1-1	.	TGTGCCAGCTCACCCTGGGAGGTTTGGGGCACTGAAGCTTTCTTT	CASSPWEVWGTEAFF
.	TRBV29-1	TRBJ2-7	few	TGCAGCGTTGAACGGCAGGGCGACTCCTACGAGCAGTACTTC	CSVERQGDSYEQYF
.	TRBV10-3	TRBJ2-7	.	TGTGCCACCCCACCCGGGTTCTACGAGCAGTACTTC	CATPPGFYEQYF
.	TRBV14	TRBJ1-4	.	TGTGCCAGCAGCCTACAGGGAATCGGGAATGAAAAACTGTTTTTT	CASSLQGIGNEKLFF
.	TRBV11-1	TRBJ1-2	.	TGTGCCAGCAGCCCCGACACATACTATGGCTACACCTTC	CASSPDTYYGYTF
TRBD1	TRBV19	TRBJ1-4	.	TGTGCCAGTAGTATCCAGGGGGTCAATGAAAAACTGTTTTTT	CASSIQGVNEKLFF